This T cell receptor (beta chain) is drawn from a study of tumor-infiltrating lymphocytes in primary liver carcinoma. Germline assignment: CDR1 SGHDN and CDR2 FVKESK. Trimming stripped 3 bases from V and 4 bases from J, with 10 bases between. This CDR3 is 15 amino acids long. Synthesis of TCR beta cDNA was carried out from 500 ng total RNA with a constant-region primer. For TCR beta, libraries were produced by three nested multiplex PCR rounds using slightly modified ARM-PCR. A C-beta reverse primer was combined with TRBV1-TRBV30 forward primers in the first two PCR rounds, and each round had approximately 10 cycles. TCRdb reanalysed the multiplex PCR reads using MiXCR and keeps one entry per CDR3 protein. In the table there are roughly 120,000 distinct CDR3 sequences, less than 80% of which are singletons. This clonotype has ten or more counts. DNA and RNA were both co-extracted from 20-30 mg of bulk tissue that had not been sorted.

The origin of this receptor is an older woman with primary liver carcinoma and hepatitis B virus infection. The V and J genes are TRBV14 and TRBJ2-6; unclear D gene. Sequenced input: liver tumor tissue from sampling region 1. Subset here: tumor region T1, superior pole. The CDR3 loop is CASSQIGTGANVLTF. DNA for the CDR3: TGTGCCAGCAGCCAGATAGGAACCGGGGCCAACGTCCTGACTTTC.